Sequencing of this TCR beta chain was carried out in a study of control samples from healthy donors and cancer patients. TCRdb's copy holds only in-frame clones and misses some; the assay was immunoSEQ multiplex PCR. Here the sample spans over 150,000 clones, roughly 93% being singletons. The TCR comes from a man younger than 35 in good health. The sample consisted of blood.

For the CDR3, the DNA is TGCGCCAGCAGCCCTGGCATCCTCTCCTACAATGAGCAGTTCTTC. Translation: CASSPGILSYNEQFF. The rearrangement joins TRBV5-1 to TRBJ2-1; D remains ambiguous. Germline loops: CDR1 SGHRS, CDR2 YFSETQ. This CDR3 spans 15 amino acids. V lost 4 bases to trimming and J lost 0 bases, with 11 bases between them.